This TCR beta chain was retrieved from a study of OX40 agonist ivuxolimab in advanced cancers. Using immunoSEQ multiplex PCR, the repertoire was profiled, and TCRdb retains in-frame clones only, with some absent. Of around 43,000 clones in the sample, 86% are singletons; the top ten hold about 13%. General study findings and limits: Which antigen the expanded peripheral T cells recognized is unknown. At doses 0.1 to 3.0 mg/kg, CD4+ and CD8+ clones expanded. Compared with CD4+, CD8+ T cells on average had more expanded clones.

Patients were ruled out by autoimmune disease history or systemic immunosuppression. As concerns this clone: Its antigen is not identified.

The germline V gene encodes CDR1 SGHRS and CDR2 YFSETQ. Trimming left V 4 bases short and J 8 bases short, with 12 bases between. CDR3 size: 12 residues. The receptor comes from an adult with an advanced solid tumor such as melanoma, head and neck, liver or kidney cancer. Specimen: CD4+ or CD8+ T cells sorted from blood, collected in a trial of the OX40 agonist ivuxolimab. V is TRBV5-1 and J is TRBJ1-2; TRBD1 is a possible D gene (5 bases). CDR3 in amino acids: CASSLGDWGYTF. The CDR3, as DNA: TGCGCCAGCAGCCTAGGGGACTGGGGCTACACCTTC.